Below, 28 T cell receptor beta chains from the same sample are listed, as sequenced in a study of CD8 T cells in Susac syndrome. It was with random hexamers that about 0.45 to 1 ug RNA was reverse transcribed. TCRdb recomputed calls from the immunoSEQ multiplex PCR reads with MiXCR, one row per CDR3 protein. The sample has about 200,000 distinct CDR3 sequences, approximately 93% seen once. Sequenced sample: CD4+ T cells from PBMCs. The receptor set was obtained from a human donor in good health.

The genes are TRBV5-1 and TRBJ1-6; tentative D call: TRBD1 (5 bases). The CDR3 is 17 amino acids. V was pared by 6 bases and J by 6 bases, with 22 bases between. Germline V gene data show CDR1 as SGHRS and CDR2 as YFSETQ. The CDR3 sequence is CASKKYTRDSSNSPLHF. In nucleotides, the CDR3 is TGCGCCAGCAAGAAGTACACTCGGGACTCATCTAATTCACCCCTCCACTTT.

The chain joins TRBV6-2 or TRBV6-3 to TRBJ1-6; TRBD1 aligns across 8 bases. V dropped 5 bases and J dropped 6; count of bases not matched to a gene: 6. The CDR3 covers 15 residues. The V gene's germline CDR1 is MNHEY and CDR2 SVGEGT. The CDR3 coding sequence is TGTGCCAGCAGTCCGACAGGGGTACCTAATTCACCCCTCCACTTT. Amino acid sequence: CASSPTGVPNSPLHF.

CDR3 sequence reads: CASSPFGGGGNQPQHF. The CDR3 nucleotides read TGTGCCAGCAGCCCCTTTGGGGGTGGGGGCAATCAGCCCCAGCATTTT. The genes are TRBV27 and TRBJ1-5; maybe TRBD1 (5 bases). The CDR3 contains 16 residues. Deletions cut 6 bases from V and 2 bases from J, with 17 bases between. CDR1 and CDR2 (germline): MNHEY, SMNVEV (reference sequence).

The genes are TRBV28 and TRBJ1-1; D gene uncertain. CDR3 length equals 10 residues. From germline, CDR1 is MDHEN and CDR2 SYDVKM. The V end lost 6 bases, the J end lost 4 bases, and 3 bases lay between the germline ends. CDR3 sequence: CASRGTEAFF. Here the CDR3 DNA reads TGTGCCAGCAGGGGCACTGAAGCTTTCTTT.

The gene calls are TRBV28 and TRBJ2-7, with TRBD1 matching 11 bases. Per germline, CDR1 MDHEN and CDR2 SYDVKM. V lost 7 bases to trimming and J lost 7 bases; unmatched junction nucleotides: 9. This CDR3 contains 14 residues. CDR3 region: CASTSIGTGGEQYV. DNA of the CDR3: TGTGCCAGCACTTCAATCGGGACAGGGGGAGAGCAGTACGTC.

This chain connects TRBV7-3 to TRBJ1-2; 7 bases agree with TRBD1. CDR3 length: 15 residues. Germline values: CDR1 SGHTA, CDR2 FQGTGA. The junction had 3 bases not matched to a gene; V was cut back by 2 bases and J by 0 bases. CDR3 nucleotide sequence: TGTGCCAGCAGCTTAGAGGGACAGACTAACTATGGCTACACCTTC. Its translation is CASSLEGQTNYGYTF.

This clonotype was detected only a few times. DNA of the CDR3: TGTGCCAGCAGTTTAAGTGGGGAGCAGTACTTC. It encodes CASSLSGEQYF. The chain joins TRBV12-3 or TRBV12-4 to TRBJ2-7; no reliable D call. Trimming shortened V by 2 bases and J by 7 bases, and 6 bases separated the two germline ends. The CDR3 spans 11 residues.

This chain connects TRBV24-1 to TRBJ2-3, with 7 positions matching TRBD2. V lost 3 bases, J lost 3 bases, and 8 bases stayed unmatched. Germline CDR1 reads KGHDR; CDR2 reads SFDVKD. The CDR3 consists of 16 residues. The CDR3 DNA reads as TGTGCCACCAGTGATCCAAGAAGCGGGGAAACAGATACGCAGTATTTT. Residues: CATSDPRSGETDTQYF.

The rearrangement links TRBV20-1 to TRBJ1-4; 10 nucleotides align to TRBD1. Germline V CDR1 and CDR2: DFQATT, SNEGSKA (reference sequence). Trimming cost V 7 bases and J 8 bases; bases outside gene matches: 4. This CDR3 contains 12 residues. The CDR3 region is CSGQGAGEKLFF. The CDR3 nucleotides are TGCAGTGGACAGGGGGCAGGGGAAAAACTGTTTTTT.

The CDR3 nucleotides are TGTGCCAGCAGCAATCCCCCGGGGAACACTGAAGCTTTCTTT. This translates into CASSNPPGNTEAFF. The genes are TRBV7-3 and TRBJ1-1, with D unresolved. V dropped 5 bases and J dropped 1 base, with 11 bases sitting between them. Per germline, CDR1 SGHTA and CDR2 FQGTGA. This CDR3 is 14 amino acids long.

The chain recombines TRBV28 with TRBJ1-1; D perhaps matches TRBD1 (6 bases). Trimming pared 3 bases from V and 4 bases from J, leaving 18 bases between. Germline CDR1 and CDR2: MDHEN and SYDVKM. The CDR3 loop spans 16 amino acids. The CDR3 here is CASSLNRVSKGTEAFF. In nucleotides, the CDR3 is TGTGCCAGCAGTTTGAACAGGGTGTCCAAAGGCACTGAAGCTTTCTTT.

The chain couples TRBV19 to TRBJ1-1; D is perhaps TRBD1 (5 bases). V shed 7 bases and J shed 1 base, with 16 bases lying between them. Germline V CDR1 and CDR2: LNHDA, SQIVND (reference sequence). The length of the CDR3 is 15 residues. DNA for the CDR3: TGTGCCAGTACCCAGGGAGATTCCGGGAACACTGAAGCTTTCTTT. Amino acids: CASTQGDSGNTEAFF. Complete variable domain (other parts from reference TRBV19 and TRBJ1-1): DGGITQSPKYLFRKEGQNVTLSCEQNLNHDAMYWYRQDPGQGLRLIYYSQIVNDFQKGDIAEGYSVSREKKESFPLTVTSAQKNPTAFYLCASTQGDSGNTEAFFGQGTRLTVV.

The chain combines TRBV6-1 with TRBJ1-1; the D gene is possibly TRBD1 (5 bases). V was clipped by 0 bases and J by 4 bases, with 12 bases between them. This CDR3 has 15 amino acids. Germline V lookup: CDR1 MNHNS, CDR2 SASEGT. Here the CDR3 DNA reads TGTGCCAGCAGTGAAGCGTCAGGACAACTCACTGAAGCTTTCTTT. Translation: CASSEASGQLTEAFF.

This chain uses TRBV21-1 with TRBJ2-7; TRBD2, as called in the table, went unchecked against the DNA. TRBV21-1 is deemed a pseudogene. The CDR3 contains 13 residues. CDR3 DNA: TGTGCCAGCCACCGGGACTGGTCCTACGAGCAGTACGTC. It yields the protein CASHRDWSYEQYV.

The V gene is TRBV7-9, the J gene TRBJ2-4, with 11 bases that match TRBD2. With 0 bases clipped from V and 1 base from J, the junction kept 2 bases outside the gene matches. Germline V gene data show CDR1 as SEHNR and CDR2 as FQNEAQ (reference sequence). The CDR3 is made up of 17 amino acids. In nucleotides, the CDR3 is TGTGCCAGCAGCTTAGCCCTAGCGGGGGGTGCCAAAAACATTCAGTACTTC. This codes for CASSLALAGGAKNIQYF.

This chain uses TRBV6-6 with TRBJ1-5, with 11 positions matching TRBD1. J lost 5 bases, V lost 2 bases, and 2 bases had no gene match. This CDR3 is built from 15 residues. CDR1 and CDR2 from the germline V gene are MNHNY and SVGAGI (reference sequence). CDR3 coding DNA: TGTGCCAGCAGTTACGGGGACAGGGGGTATCAGCCCCAGCATTTT. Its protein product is CASSYGDRGYQPQHF.

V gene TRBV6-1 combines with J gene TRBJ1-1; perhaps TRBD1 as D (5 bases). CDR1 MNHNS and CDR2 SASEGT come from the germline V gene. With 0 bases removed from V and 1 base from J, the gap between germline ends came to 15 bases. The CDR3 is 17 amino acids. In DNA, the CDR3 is TGTGCCAGCAGTGAAGCGGGGGGGTATGGACCGAACACTGAAGCTTTCTTT. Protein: CASSEAGGYGPNTEAFF.

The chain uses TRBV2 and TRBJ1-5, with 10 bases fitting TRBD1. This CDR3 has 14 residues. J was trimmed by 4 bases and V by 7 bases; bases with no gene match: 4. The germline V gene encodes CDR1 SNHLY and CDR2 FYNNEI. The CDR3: CASIVDRGNQPQHF. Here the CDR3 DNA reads TGTGCCAGCATTGTGGACAGGGGGAATCAGCCCCAGCATTTT.

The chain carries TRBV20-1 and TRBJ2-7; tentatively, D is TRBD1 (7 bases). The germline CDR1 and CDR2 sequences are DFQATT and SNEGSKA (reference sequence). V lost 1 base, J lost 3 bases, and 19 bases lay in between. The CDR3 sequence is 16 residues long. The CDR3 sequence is CSARAFLSGGYYEQYF. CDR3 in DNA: TGCAGTGCTAGAGCTTTCCTGTCAGGGGGGTACTACGAGCAGTACTTC.

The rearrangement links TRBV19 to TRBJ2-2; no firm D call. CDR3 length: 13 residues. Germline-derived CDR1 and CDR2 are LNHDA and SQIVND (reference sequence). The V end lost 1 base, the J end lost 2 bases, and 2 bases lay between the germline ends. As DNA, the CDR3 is TGTGCCAGTAGTATAGCTAACACCGGGGAGCTGTTTTTT. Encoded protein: CASSIANTGELFF.

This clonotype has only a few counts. DNA for the CDR3: TGTGCCAGCAGCTTAGATGGAGGGAATCAGCCCCAGCATTTT. It codes for CASSLDGGNQPQHF. This chain connects TRBV11-2 to TRBJ1-5; no definite D call. V gave up 0 bases and J gave up 4 bases, with 7 bases separating them. CDR3 length: 14 amino acids. Germline CDR1 SGHAT, CDR2 FQNNGV. The full variable domain, with the rest looked up from reference TRBV11-2 and TRBJ1-5, is EAGVAQSPRYKIIEKRQSVAFWCNPISGHATLYWYQQILGQGPKLLIQFQNNGVVDDSQLPKDRFSAERLKGVDSTLKIQPAKLEDSAVYLCASSLDGGNQPQHFGDGTRLSIL.

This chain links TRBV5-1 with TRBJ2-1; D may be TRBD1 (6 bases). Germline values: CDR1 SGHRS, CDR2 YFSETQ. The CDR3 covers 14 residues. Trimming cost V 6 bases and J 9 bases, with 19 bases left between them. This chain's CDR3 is CASNLGARESEQFF. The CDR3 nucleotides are TGCGCCAGCAACCTGGGGGCCAGGGAGAGTGAGCAGTTCTTC.

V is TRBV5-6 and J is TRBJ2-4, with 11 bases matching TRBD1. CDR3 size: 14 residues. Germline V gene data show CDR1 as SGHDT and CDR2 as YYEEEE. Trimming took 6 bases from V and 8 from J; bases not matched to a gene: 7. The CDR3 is CASTRTGGPDIQYF. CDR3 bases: TGTGCCAGCACCAGGACAGGGGGCCCGGACATTCAGTACTTC.

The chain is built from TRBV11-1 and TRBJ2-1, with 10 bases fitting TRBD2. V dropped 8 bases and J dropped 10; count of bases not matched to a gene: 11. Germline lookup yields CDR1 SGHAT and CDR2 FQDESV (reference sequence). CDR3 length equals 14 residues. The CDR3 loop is CASQGERGGREQFF. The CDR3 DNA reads TGTGCCAGCCAGGGAGAGCGGGGGGGCAGGGAGCAGTTCTTC.

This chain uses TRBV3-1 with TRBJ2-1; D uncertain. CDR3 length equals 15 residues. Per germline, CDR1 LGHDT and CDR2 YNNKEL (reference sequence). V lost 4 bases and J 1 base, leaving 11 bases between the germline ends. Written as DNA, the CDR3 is TGTGCCAGCAGCCCCCAGCAGTTATCCTACAATGAGCAGTTCTTC. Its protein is CASSPQQLSYNEQFF.

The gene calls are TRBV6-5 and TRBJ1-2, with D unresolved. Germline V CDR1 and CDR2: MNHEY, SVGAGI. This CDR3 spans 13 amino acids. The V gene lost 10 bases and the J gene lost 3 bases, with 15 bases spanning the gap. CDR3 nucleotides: TGTGCCACGAAAACCGGGTCTTACTATGGCTACACCTTC. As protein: CATKTGSYYGYTF.

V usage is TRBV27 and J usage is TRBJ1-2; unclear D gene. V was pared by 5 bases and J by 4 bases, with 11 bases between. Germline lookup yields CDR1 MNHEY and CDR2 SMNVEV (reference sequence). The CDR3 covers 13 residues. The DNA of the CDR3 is TGTGCCAGCAGTGTCGGGGTCCTCTATGGCTACACCTTC. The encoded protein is CASSVGVLYGYTF.

The CDR3 DNA follows: TGCAGCGTTGAGGGGGGTGATGAGACCCAGTACTTC. As protein: CSVEGGDETQYF. The rearrangement links TRBV29-1 to TRBJ2-5; maybe TRBD2 (6 bases). The germline V and J ends were trimmed by 3 bases and 5 bases, with 10 bases remaining between them. The CDR3 contains 12 residues. In germline, CDR1 is SQVTM, CDR2 ANQGSEA.